The rows below give T cell receptor beta chains drawn from one sample of a study of cytomegalovirus exposure and HLA in healthy donors. The assay was immunoSEQ multiplex PCR, and TCRdb's table has in-frame clones only and misses some. In the table there are 65,000 or so clones, about 92% of which are singletons. The source material was PBMCs. The origin of the receptors is a young woman in good health and CMV-seronegative. The CDR3 runs from the conserved cysteine through the conserved F or W. The D gene is left open where the match is weak. Clone size appears in some rows only: once, few, many, or a class for an expanded clone.

NA,TRBJ1-5,NA,TRBV6-5,TGTGCCAGCAGTTACTCTATAAGTACTGATCAGCCCCAGCATTTT,CASSYSISTDQPQHF
once,TRBJ2-3,TRBD2,TRBV5-5,TGTGCCAGCAGCGACCCCCACACTAGCGGGGGCACAGATACGCAGTATTTT,CASSDPHTSGGTDTQYF
NA,TRBJ1-3,NA,TRBV6-1,TGTGCCAGCAGGAGATCACAGGGCTTTCACTTT,CASRRSQGFHF
NA,TRBJ2-5,NA,TRBV6-5,TGTGCCAGCAGTTACCGGGGGATGAGAGGCCAAGAGACCCAGTACTTC,CASSYRGMRGQETQYF
NA,TRBJ2-2,TRBD2,TRBV5-4,TGTGCCAGCAGCTTAGGGGACGGGGGGGGCAACACCGGGGAGCTGTTTTTT,CASSLGDGGGNTGELFF
few,TRBJ2-7,TRBD1,TRBV15,TGTGCCACCAGCCCGTACCAGGGGGCAAATGAGCAGTACTTC,CATSPYQGANEQYF
NA,TRBJ1-2,NA,TRBV28,TGTGCCAGCTGGGGGAGGTATGGCTACACCTTC,CASWGRYGYTF
NA,TRBJ1-2,NA,TRBV7-2,TGTGCCAGCAGCATGGAGGGTATCGGCAGGGTTGGCTACACCTTC,CASSMEGIGRVGYTF
NA,TRBJ1-4,NA,TRBV9,TGTGCCAGCAGCGTTTTAGGATCGGGTCGGGGTGAAAAACTGTTTTTT,CASSVLGSGRGEKLFF
NA,TRBJ1-5,TRBD1,TRBV19,TGTGCCAGTAGCCCGGACAGGGACGGGCAGCCCCAGCATTTT,CASSPDRDGQPQHF
NA,TRBJ1-4,NA,TRBV2,TGTGCCAGCTCTGCCGACAGTAATGAAAAACTGTTTTTT,CASSADSNEKLFF
NA,TRBJ2-1,TRBD1,TRBV14,TGTGCCAGCAGCCACCGGGACAGGGGTAATGAGCAGTTCTTC,CASSHRDRGNEQFF
few,TRBJ1-6,NA,TRBV28,TGTGCCAGCGGGCAAAAGATCGGGATCGTAAATTCACCCCTCCACTTT,CASGQKIGIVNSPLHF
once,TRBJ2-1,TRBD2,TRBV29-1,TGCAGCACATCGACCCCAAGTAGCGGGTCCTACAATGAGCAGTTCTTC,CSTSTPSSGSYNEQFF
NA,TRBJ2-5,TRBD1,TRBV5-6,TGTGCCAGCAGCTGGACAGGACAAGAGACCCAGTACTTC,CASSWTGQETQYF
NA,TRBJ2-5,TRBD1,TRBV25-1,TGTGCCAGCAGTGAGCCCAGGGGGCTGGAAGAGACCCAGTACTTC,CASSEPRGLEETQYF
NA,TRBJ1-5,NA,TRBV28,TGTGCCAGCAGACCGACAGGAGATAGCAATCAGCCCCAGCATTTT,CASRPTGDSNQPQHF
NA,TRBJ2-1,NA,TRBV5-3,TGTGCCAGAAGCCACACTACGACGGGACAATACAATGAGCAGTTCTTC,CARSHTTTGQYNEQFF
NA,TRBJ2-5,TRBD1,TRBV27,TGTGCCAGCGGACCCGGGACAGGGGGCGCAGAGACCCAGTACTTC,CASGPGTGGAETQYF
NA,TRBJ2-6,NA,TRBV5-3,TGTGCCAGAAGCGTTGACAGCTGGGGGGCCAACGTCCTGACTTTC,CARSVDSWGANVLTF
NA,TRBJ2-7,TRBD2,TRBV9,TGTGCCAGCAGCCCCCGGGAGGGCTCCTACGAGCAGTACTTC,CASSPREGSYEQYF
once,TRBJ1-6,NA,TRBV6-1,TGTGCCAGCACCAGGGGAAAGGGACCTAATTCACCCCTCCACTTT,CASTRGKGPNSPLHF
NA,TRBJ2-2,NA,TRBV6-6,TGTGCCAGCAGCCGGACGACAGCGAACACCGGGGAGCTGTTTTTT,CASSRTTANTGELFF
NA,TRBJ2-1,TRBD1,TRBV18,TGTGCCAGCTCACCAAGACAGGGGTTGGATGAGCAGTTCTTC,CASSPRQGLDEQFF
NA,TRBJ1-5,NA,TRBV23-1,TGCGCCAGCAGTCTTTTAAAGATATATTCACTCAATCAGCCCCAGCATTTT,CASSLLKIYSLNQPQHF
NA,TRBJ2-3,NA,TRBV6-1,TGTGCCAGCAGTGCCGTCGCGGAGGTGAGCACAGATACGCAGTATTTT,CASSAVAEVSTDTQYF
once,TRBJ1-1,TRBD1,TRBV6-1,TGTGCCAGCAGTGATTCATGGACAGGGGGGACTGAAGCTTTCTTT,CASSDSWTGGTEAFF
once,TRBJ2-1,TRBD2,TRBV19,TGTGCCAGTAGATTAGGAGCAGGACTAGCGGAATACAATGAGCAGTTCTTC,CASRLGAGLAEYNEQFF
NA,TRBJ2-5,NA,TRBV27,TGTGCCAGCAGTCCCGGGTGGGGAGGAGAGACCCAGTACTTC,CASSPGWGGETQYF
NA,TRBJ2-1,NA,TRBV27,TGTGCCAGCAGTTTCGGGAATGAGCAGTTCTTC,CASSFGNEQFF
NA,TRBJ2-3,TRBD2,TRBV7-3,TGTGCCAGCAGCTCGCGGACTAGTCGGGACACAGATACGCAGTATTTT,CASSSRTSRDTDTQYF
NA,TRBJ1-2,NA,TRBV7-2,TGTGCCAGCAGCTTAGAGGAGGGACCCTATGGCTACACCTTC,CASSLEEGPYGYTF
NA,TRBJ1-2,NA,TRBV5-1,TGCGCCAGCAGCTTGGAACAGGGTTACGGCTATGGCTACACCTTC,CASSLEQGYGYGYTF
few,TRBJ2-2,NA,TRBV2,TGTGCCAGCAGTGAAAGGGGAATCGGGGGCGGGGAGCTGTTTTTT,CASSERGIGGGELFF
once,TRBJ2-7,TRBD1,TRBV5-6,TGTGCCAGCAGCTCCGATGAACAGGGGTGGCACGAGCAGTACTTC,CASSSDEQGWHEQYF
NA,TRBJ1-2,TRBD1,TRBV5-1,TGCGCCAGCAGGGACATACAGGGGGAAGGCTACACCTTC,CASRDIQGEGYTF
NA,TRBJ2-7,NA,TRBV4-3,TGCGCCAGCAGCCAAGATAGGGGGAACTCCTACGAGCAGTACTTC,CASSQDRGNSYEQYF
NA,TRBJ1-1,TRBD1,TRBV6-5,TGTGCCAGCAGTTACTCGCCAGGGGGTGAAGCTTTCTTT,CASSYSPGGEAFF
NA,TRBJ2-1,TRBD2,TRBV11-3,TGTGCCAGCAGCTCCTTAGGAGTCAGCGGGGGTCGCTACAATGAGCAGTTCTTC,CASSSLGVSGGRYNEQFF
NA,TRBJ1-3,TRBD1,TRBV29-1,TGCAGCGTTGAAGATCTTCACAGGGGGCCTGGAAACACCATATATTTT,CSVEDLHRGPGNTIYF
NA,TRBJ1-4,TRBD1,TRBV7-9,TGTGCCAGCAGCTTAGGGAAACCAGGGGGCGAGAAACTGTTTTTT,CASSLGKPGGEKLFF
NA,TRBJ1-5,NA,TRBV28,TGTGCCGGGGGGGGGCAGCCCCAGCATTTT,CAGGGQPQHF
once,TRBJ2-2,NA,TRBV7-6,TGTGCCAGCAGCTTAGGGGTTGCGGGCACCGGGGAGCTGTTTTTT,CASSLGVAGTGELFF
NA,TRBJ1-1,TRBD1,TRBV27,TGTGCCAGCAGTCCGGACAGGATGGGCAACACTGAAGCTTTCTTT,CASSPDRMGNTEAFF
NA,TRBJ1-6,TRBD1,TRBV28,TGTGCCAGCAGTTTAGCGGACAGGGTGGGAAATTCACCCCTCCACTTT,CASSLADRVGNSPLHF
NA,TRBJ2-1,TRBD2,TRBV4-1,TGCGCCAGCAGCCCCGGGACTAGCGGAAAACCTTACAATGAGCAGTTCTTC,CASSPGTSGKPYNEQFF
once,TRBJ2-3,TRBD2,TRBV6-4,TGTGCCAGCAGTGACCACGGGAGGGGCGATACGCAGTATTTT,CASSDHGRGDTQYF
NA,TRBJ1-2,TRBD1,TRBV6-5,TGTGCCAGCAGTCCACAGGGGGGCTATGGCTACACCTTC,CASSPQGGYGYTF
NA,TRBJ1-1,NA,TRBV6-1,TGTGCCAGCAGTGTCGGGGGTTCGAACACTGAAGCTTTCTTT,CASSVGGSNTEAFF
NA,TRBJ2-3,TRBD1,TRBV5-1,TGCGCCAGCAGCTCTGGACAGGGGTTCGCAGATACGCAGTATTTT,CASSSGQGFADTQYF
NA,TRBJ1-2,NA,TRBV20-1,TGCAGTGCTAGTCTTAACTATGGCTACACCTTC,CSASLNYGYTF
NA,TRBJ1-1,NA,TRBV7-2,TGTGCCAGCAGCCCGCGCTATAACAGGGACGGAACTGAAGCTTTCTTT,CASSPRYNRDGTEAFF
NA,TRBJ2-5,TRBD2,TRBV13,TGTGCCAGCAGCTTGGGACTAGCGGGGGGGGATCAAGAGACCCAGTACTTC,CASSLGLAGGDQETQYF
NA,TRBJ1-5,NA,TRBV19,TGTGCCACTTCGACCCCACAGGGCTACAATCAGCCCCAGCATTTT,CATSTPQGYNQPQHF
NA,TRBJ1-4,TRBD1,TRBV30,TGTGCCTGGGGCGACAGGGTCGGAAAACTGTTTTTT,CAWGDRVGKLFF
once,TRBJ2-1,TRBD2,TRBV28,TGTGCCAGCAGTTTCAAAGCGGGGGGGCCCTTGCTCAATGAGCAGTTCTTC,CASSFKAGGPLLNEQFF
once,TRBJ1-2,TRBD1,TRBV19,TGTGCCAGTAGTACCGTGGACAGGGGTGGGTATGGCTACACCTTC,CASSTVDRGGYGYTF
NA,TRBJ2-1,NA,TRBV4-1,TGCGCCAGCAGCCGTCCGGGTACTTCCTACAATGAGCAGTTCTTC,CASSRPGTSYNEQFF
NA,TRBJ1-5,NA,TRBV5-1,TGCGCCAGCAGCTTGGACGGAGATAGCAATCAGCCCCAGCATTTT,CASSLDGDSNQPQHF